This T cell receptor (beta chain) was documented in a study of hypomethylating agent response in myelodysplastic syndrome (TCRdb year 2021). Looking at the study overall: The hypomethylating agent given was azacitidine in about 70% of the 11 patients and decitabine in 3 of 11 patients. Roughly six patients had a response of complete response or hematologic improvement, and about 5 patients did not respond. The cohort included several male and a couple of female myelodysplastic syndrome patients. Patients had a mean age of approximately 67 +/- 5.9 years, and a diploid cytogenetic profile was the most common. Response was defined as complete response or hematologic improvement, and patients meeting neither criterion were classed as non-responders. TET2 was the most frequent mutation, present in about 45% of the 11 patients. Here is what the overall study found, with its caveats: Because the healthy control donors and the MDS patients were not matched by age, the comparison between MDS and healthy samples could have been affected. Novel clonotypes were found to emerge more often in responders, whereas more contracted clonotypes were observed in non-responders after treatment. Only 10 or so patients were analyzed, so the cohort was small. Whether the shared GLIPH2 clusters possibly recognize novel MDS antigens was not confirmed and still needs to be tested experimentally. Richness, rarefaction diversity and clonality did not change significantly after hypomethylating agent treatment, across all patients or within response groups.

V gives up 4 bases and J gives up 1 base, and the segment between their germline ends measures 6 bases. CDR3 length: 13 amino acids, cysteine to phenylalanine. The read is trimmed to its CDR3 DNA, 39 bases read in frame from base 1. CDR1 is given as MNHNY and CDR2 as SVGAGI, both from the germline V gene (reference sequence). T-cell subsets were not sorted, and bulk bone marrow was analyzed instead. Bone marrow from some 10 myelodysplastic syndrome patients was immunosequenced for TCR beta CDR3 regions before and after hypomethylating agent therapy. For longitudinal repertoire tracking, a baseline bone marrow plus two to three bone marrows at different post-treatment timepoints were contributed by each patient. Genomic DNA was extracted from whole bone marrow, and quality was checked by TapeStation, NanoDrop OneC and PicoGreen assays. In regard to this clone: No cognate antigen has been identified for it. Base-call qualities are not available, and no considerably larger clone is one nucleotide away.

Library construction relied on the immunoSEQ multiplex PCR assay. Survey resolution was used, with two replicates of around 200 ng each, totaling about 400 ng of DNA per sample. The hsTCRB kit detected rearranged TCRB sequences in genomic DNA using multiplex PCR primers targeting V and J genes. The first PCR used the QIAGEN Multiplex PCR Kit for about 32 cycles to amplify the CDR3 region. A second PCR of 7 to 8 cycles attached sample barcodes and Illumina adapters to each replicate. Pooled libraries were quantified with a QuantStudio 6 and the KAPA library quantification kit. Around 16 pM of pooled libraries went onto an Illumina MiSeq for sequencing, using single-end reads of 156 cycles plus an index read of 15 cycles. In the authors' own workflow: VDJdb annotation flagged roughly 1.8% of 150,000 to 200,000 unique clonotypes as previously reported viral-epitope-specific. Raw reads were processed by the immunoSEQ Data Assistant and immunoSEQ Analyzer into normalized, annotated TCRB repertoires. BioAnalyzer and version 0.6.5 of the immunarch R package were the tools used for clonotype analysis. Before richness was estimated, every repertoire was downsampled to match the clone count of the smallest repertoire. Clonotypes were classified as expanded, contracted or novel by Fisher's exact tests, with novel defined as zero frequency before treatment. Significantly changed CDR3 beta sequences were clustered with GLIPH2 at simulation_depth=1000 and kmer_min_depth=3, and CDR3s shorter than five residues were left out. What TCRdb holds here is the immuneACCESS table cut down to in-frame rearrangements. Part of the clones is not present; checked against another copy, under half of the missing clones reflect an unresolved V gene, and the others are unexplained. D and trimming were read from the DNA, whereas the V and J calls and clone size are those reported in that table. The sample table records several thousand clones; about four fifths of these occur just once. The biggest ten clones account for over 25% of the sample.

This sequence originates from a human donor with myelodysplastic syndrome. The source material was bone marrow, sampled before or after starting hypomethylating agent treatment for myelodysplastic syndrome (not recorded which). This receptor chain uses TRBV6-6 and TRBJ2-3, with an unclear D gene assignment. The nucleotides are TGTGCCAGCAGTTCTCGGGGCACAGATACGCAGTATTTT. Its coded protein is CASSSRGTDTQYF.